This T cell receptor (beta chain) originates from a study of control samples from healthy donors and cancer patients. Profiled with immunoSEQ multiplex PCR; TCRdb holds only in-frame clones, not every one. The sample includes around 120,000 clones, roughly nine tenths of them seen just once. The CDR3 totals 14 residues. Germline CDR1 reads PRHDT; CDR2 reads FYEKMQ (reference sequence). Trimming removed 5 bases at V and 1 base at J, with 11 bases between. The TCR was taken from a woman in her late teens or twenties in good health. The sample comprised blood. The chain links TRBV13 to TRBJ2-5, with D uncertain. CDR3 DNA: TGTGCCAGCAGCCTTGGTAGGGCCCAAGAGACCCAGTACTTC. This encodes CASSLGRAQETQYF.